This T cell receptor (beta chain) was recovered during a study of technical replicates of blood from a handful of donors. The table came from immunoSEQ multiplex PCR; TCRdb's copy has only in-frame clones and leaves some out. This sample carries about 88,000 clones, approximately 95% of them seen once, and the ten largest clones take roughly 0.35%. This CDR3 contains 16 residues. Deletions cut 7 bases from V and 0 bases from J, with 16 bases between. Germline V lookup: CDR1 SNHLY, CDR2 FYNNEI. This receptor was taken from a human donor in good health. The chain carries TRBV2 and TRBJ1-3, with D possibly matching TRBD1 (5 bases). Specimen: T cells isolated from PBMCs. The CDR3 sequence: CASTLGGVASGNTIYF. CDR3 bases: TGTGCCAGCACCTTGGGAGGGGTAGCCTCTGGAAACACCATATATTTT.